This TCR beta chain originates from a study of T cell repertoires in cytomegalovirus infection. About the study: Signatures in public TCR beta sequences pointed to both CMV infection and matching HLA type.

Whole-study findings and limits: Clonotypes of TCR beta that were HLA-C-restricted and CMV-specific dominated the ex vivo response.

This CDR3 is 17 amino acids long. Losses at the gene ends were 7 bases for V and 0 bases for J; bases not matched to a gene: 10. This clonotype was recorded many times. Its matching antigen is unknown. Via MiXCR, TCRdb re-called the reads, giving one row per CDR3 protein. Altogether approximately 170,000 distinct CDR3 sequences are present, approximately 15% being singletons, with the ten largest covering roughly a quarter. The origin of this receptor is a human donor in good health (CMV status not recorded). Some clones in this sample may be carry-over from other donors' samples. Sequenced material: PBMCs. J is TRBJ1-4 and V is TRBV12-3 or TRBV12-4; TRBD1 aligns across 8 bases. The CDR3, as DNA: TGTGCCAGCAAACCGGGACAGGTTTTTTCAACTAATGAAAAACTGTTTTTT. Translating it yields CASKPGQVFSTNEKLFF.